This TCR beta chain comes out of a study of naive and memory T cell subsets (dated by TCRdb to about 2017). In terms of the full investigation: An open-source, UMI-based TCR alpha and beta sequencing pipeline was applied to sorted naive and memory peripheral blood T cell subsets. RNA was DNase-treated and reverse transcribed with TCR constant-region primers, mostly using SuperScript III. The results of the functional CMV T cell responses matched the IgG serology results in every case. Overall study outcomes, separate from this receptor: After error correction, over 90% of naive TCR sequences appeared only once, giving much steeper abundance distributions than memory subsets. A few larger clonotypes were present in naive repertoires, especially CD8 naive repertoires, and these clonotypes were possibly memory cells re-expressing CD45RA. In both CD4 and CD8 cells, the Gini index increased while Shannon and inverse Simpson diversity decreased from naive through CM, EM and EMRA. The repertoire findings for the naive and memory subsets could not be validated against a ground truth, as none was available. A power law was followed by TCR abundance, with an exponent that differed between naive and memory subsets but was consistent across the three individuals. RNA-based TCR counts may be affected by expression changes linked to T cell activation and differentiation. Clonotypes were defined as single alpha or beta chain sequences, not paired alpha/beta receptors.

Library preparation was by UMI-ligation and nested PCR. The beta constant-region primer was an equimolar mix of two oligonucleotides covering both TRBC1 and TRBC2. The ligated cDNA went through four rounds of PCR with nested alpha and beta constant-region primers together with the SP2 primer. A single-stranded oligonucleotide bearing the SP2 primer plus a 12-nucleotide UMI was ligated onto the 3' end of the cDNA by T4 RNA ligase 1. The ligation reaction was kept at 16 degrees C for about 20-24 hours. PCR2 was typically run as a SYBR Green qPCR and stopped at a predetermined threshold to prevent over-amplification. Apart from the first purification, every purification step used Agencourt AMPure XP magnetic beads. Libraries were quantified by Qubit and checked on a TapeStation, where a main peak was expected near 650 bp. Pooled libraries were sequenced on an Illumina MiSeq using v2 2x251 paired-end kits, and typically roughly 0.95-2.2 million reads were obtained per sample. Each sample was pooled at 4 nM, and roughly 5-7.5% PhiX was included to help cluster recognition. Per the source publication's procedure: V and J genes were assigned to Demultiplexor-processed FASTQ reads by Decombinator through tag matching, with a single base-pair mismatch being allowed. UMIs were used by Collapsinator to correct both sequencing errors and frequency errors arising from PCR heterogeneity. CDR3Translator translated TCRs and extracted CDR3s from the conserved cysteine to the FGXG phenylalanine, flagging non-productive sequences. Repertoires were subsampled to equal numbers of UMI-defined TCRs before Gini, Shannon entropy and inverse Simpson indices were calculated. Within the linear range, a power law was fitted by maximum likelihood to the distributions of clonotype abundance. Similar UMI counts, unique TCR numbers and clonal distributions were obtained with the pipeline and with MIGEC on one naive CD8 sample. One analysis removed from the naive repertoire any naive TCRs that were also found in any memory subset from the same donor. A set of some 7,000 CMV-associated CDR3 sequences, compiled from VDJdb and a published dataset, was used to search the repertoires. Starting from the raw public reads, TCRdb applied fastp trimming at Q25, assembled clones with MiXCR and retained in-frame beta chains. Rows are combined by CDR3 protein, so each entry shows the most common genes and DNA. TCRdb's processing, not the authors' own work, is the source of the V and J calls. This sample comprises roughly 150,000 distinct CDR3 sequences, about 20% of them detected only once. The top ten clones comprise around 0.11% of the sample.

On this clonotype itself: The antigen this receptor binds is unknown. Per-base qualities were not stored, and no clone one base away is much larger.

The CDR1 and CDR2 encoded by the germline V gene are SGHTA and FQGTGA. V is reduced by 2 bases and J by 1 base, leaving a spacing of 11 bases between them. CDR3 length: 15 amino acids, cysteine to phenylalanine. Here the CDR3 DNA is all that survives: 45 bases in frame from base 1. From the second PCR step onward, the TCR alpha chain libraries and the TCR beta chain libraries were amplified separately. To determine each donor's CMV status, fresh PBMCs were stimulated overnight with CMV viral lysate, and IFNgamma production from CD4+ T cells was then assessed. Using Miltenyi beads, CD4 T cells were first positively selected, and CD8 T cells were then positively selected from the CD4-negative fraction. Cells stained for CD3, CD4, CD8, CD45RA, CD27 and a live/dead dye were sorted on a BD Aria II into four subsets by CD45RA and CD27. Blood came from a few healthy volunteers, each fractionated into CD4 and CD8 T cells and then into four differentiation subsets. About 130 ml of peripheral blood was collected from each donor, and PBMC were isolated by Ficoll-Paque PLUS density-gradient centrifugation. The sorted cells were lysed in RLT buffer, after which RNA was extracted using a Qiagen RNeasy kit and kept at -80 degrees C.

Material for sequencing was naive CD4+ T cells from blood. The meaning of the sample's cell subset or site label: naive T cells, CD45RA high CD27+. This receptor was identified in a human donor in good health. Recombination connected TRBV7-3 to TRBJ1-1; TRBD1 is possibly the D segment (5 matching bases). The CDR3 reads CASSLETATNTEAFF. At the DNA level, the sequence is TGTGCCAGCAGCTTAGAGACAGCGACGAACACTGAAGCTTTCTTT.